The 25 T cell receptor beta chains given below trace back to one sample, sequenced in a study of T cell changes during pregnancy in multiple sclerosis. The table came from immunoSEQ multiplex PCR; TCRdb's copy has only in-frame clones and leaves some out. The table records tens of thousands of clones, about 92% of them present only once. The specimen comprised CD4+ T cells from peripheral blood mononuclear cells, sampled in the third trimester of pregnancy. The receptors stem from a female donor with multiple sclerosis, enrolled in a pregnancy study.

The rearrangement uses TRBV28 and TRBJ1-5; TRBD1 aligns across 8 bases. Germline CDR1 is MDHEN and CDR2 is SYDVKM. The ends lost 1 base at V and 6 bases at J; junction bases unmatched: 11. The CDR3 covers 17 residues. This CDR3 is CASSLYASGGGGQPQHF. CDR3 DNA sequence: TGTGCCAGCAGTTTATATGCCTCAGGGGGCGGCGGTCAGCCCCAGCATTTT.

Worth noting for this clone: The junction does not match germline at one end; this may be a read error. The chain combines TRBV7-7 with TRBJ2-1, with 14 bases fitting TRBD2. From germline, CDR1 is SSHAT and CDR2 FNYEAQ (reference sequence). The CDR3 spans 15 residues. CDR3 DNA sequence: TGTGCTAGCAGCTCGTCGGGACTAGCGGGAGATGAGCAGTTCTTC. Protein sequence: CASSSSGLAGDEQFF.

The chain has TRBV5-1 and TRBJ2-2, with D unclear. Trimming shortened V by 1 base and J by 5 bases, and 6 bases separated the two germline ends. The CDR3 loop spans 13 amino acids. Per the germline V gene, CDR1 is SGHRS and CDR2 is YFSETQ. The CDR3 loop is CASSLQTTGELFF. The CDR3, as DNA: TGCGCCAGCAGCTTGCAGACAACCGGGGAGCTGTTTTTT.

The chain couples TRBV4-1 to TRBJ1-5; a possible D gene is TRBD1 (5 bases). CDR3 length equals 17 residues. Germline V gene data show CDR1 as MGHRA and CDR2 as YSYEKL. V shed 0 bases and J shed 5 bases, with 17 bases lying between them. In nucleotides, the CDR3 is TGCGCCAGCAGCCAAGAATGGTCAGCAGGGCGTGATCAGCCCCAGCATTTT. Protein product: CASSQEWSAGRDQPQHF.

This rearrangement joins TRBV10-3 to TRBJ1-1; D uncertain. CDR3 length: 13 residues. The germline gives CDR1 ENHRY, CDR2 SYGVKD. The ends were cut back, 3 bases at V and 5 bases at J, with 10 bases in the middle. CDR3: CAISETASTEAFF. The CDR3 coding sequence is TGTGCCATCAGTGAAACAGCCTCGACTGAAGCTTTCTTT.

The chain couples TRBV5-4 to TRBJ2-5, with 9 bases identical to TRBD2. CDR1 is SGHNT and CDR2 is YYREEE in the germline V gene (reference sequence). V dropped 1 base and J dropped 5; count of bases not matched to a gene: 3. The CDR3 extends over 14 amino acids. The CDR3 is CASSLLSGRETQYF. For the CDR3, the DNA is TGTGCCAGCAGCTTGTTGAGCGGGAGGGAGACCCAGTACTTC.

This chain uses TRBV6-1 with TRBJ2-5, with D possibly matching TRBD1 (6 bases). Looked up from germline, CDR1 is MNHNS and CDR2 is SASEGT. This CDR3 has 17 residues. V was pared by 2 bases and J by 5 bases, with 21 bases between. In DNA, the CDR3 is TGTGCCAGCAGTGAACCCACAGGGCCGTTGGGTAGTGAGACCCAGTACTTC. This codes for CASSEPTGPLGSETQYF.

The gene calls are TRBV18 and TRBJ2-5, with unresolved D. This CDR3 has 14 residues. Trimming took off 2 bases at V and 1 base at J, with 8 bases between the two ends. Per germline, CDR1 KGHSH and CDR2 LQKENI. This CDR3 reads CASSPGAVQETQYF. The CDR3 DNA sequence: TGTGCCAGCTCACCAGGTGCGGTCCAAGAGACCCAGTACTTC.

The sample holds a few counts of this clone. CDR3 residues: CAWSVHTANEKLFF. The DNA for the CDR3 is TGTGCCTGGAGTGTACACACAGCTAATGAAAAACTGTTTTTT. The chain uses TRBV30 and TRBJ1-4; D gene unclear. The CDR3 extends over 14 amino acids. Germline assignment: CDR1 GTSNPN and CDR2 SVGIG (reference sequence). The germline V and J ends were trimmed by 0 bases and 3 bases, with 8 bases remaining between them.

The rearrangement links TRBV5-1 to TRBJ2-2, with a possible D match to TRBD1 (6 bases). Between the trimmed V and J ends, which lost 4 bases and 1 base, there was a span of 11 bases. Germline CDR1 and CDR2: SGHRS and YFSETQ. This CDR3 region has 15 residues. The CDR3 here is CASSGSTGNTGELFF. As DNA, the CDR3 is TGCGCCAGCAGCGGATCGACAGGGAACACCGGGGAGCTGTTTTTT.

The rearrangement joins TRBV7-3 to TRBJ2-7; possibly TRBD2 for D (5 bases). CDR3 length: 14 amino acids. Trimming cost V 3 bases and J 5 bases, with 14 bases left between them. Looked up from germline, CDR1 is SGHTA and CDR2 is FQGTGA. The CDR3 coding sequence is TGTGCCAGCAGCTTGGGAGCGCCAGCCCACGAGCAGTACTTC. It specifies CASSLGAPAHEQYF.

This chain connects TRBV5-1 to TRBJ1-1; D ambiguous. Germline CDR1 reads SGHRS; CDR2 reads YFSETQ. The CDR3 runs 14 residues. The V end lost 0 bases, the J end lost 5 bases, and 11 bases lay between the germline ends. CDR3 in amino acids: CASSLAGVGTEAFF. CDR3 sequence (DNA): TGCGCCAGCAGCTTGGCCGGGGTAGGTACTGAAGCTTTCTTT.

This chain joins TRBV7-6 and TRBJ2-7; TRBD2 is a possible D gene (5 bases). The CDR3 covers 16 residues. V dropped 5 bases and J dropped 2 bases, with 19 bases sitting between them. Germline V gene data show CDR1 as SGHVS and CDR2 as FNYEAQ. The chain's CDR3 is CASSAQRANGAYEQYF. CDR3 nucleotide sequence: TGTGCCAGCAGCGCACAACGTGCAAACGGGGCCTACGAGCAGTACTTC.

The V and J genes are TRBV2 and TRBJ2-5, with 9 bases fitting TRBD2. CDR3 length: 15 amino acids. Germline V lookup: CDR1 SNHLY, CDR2 FYNNEI. After removal of 8 bases from V and 5 bases from J, the junction contained 12 bases not matched to a gene. CDR3 bases: TGTGCCAGCGCGGGGGGCGGGAGGGCATCCGAGACCCAGTACTTC. Translated, it gives CASAGGGRASETQYF.

This CDR3 is CASSSGWVNTGELFF. The CDR3 bases are TGTGCCAGCAGTTCAGGTTGGGTGAACACCGGGGAGCTGTTTTTT. The chain couples TRBV28 to TRBJ2-2; D not certain. V lost 4 bases, J lost 1 base, and 10 bases lay in between. The CDR3 length is 15 residues. Germline assignment: CDR1 MDHEN and CDR2 SYDVKM.

The chain uses TRBV6-1 and TRBJ1-1, with D tentatively TRBD1 (5 bases). The length of the CDR3 is 15 residues. From germline, CDR1 is MNHNS and CDR2 SASEGT. V dropped 6 bases and J dropped 5 bases, with 19 bases sitting between them. The CDR3, as DNA: TGTGCCAGCAGCTCGCTGGGTGCCCCAGGGACTGAAGCTTTCTTT. It encodes CASSSLGAPGTEAFF.

This chain connects TRBV10-2 to TRBJ1-2; TRBD1 aligns across 7 bases. The CDR3 loop spans 13 amino acids. The J segment lost 1 base and the V segment lost 6 bases, leaving 2 bases of the junction unmatched. Germline CDR1 and CDR2: WSHSY and SAAADI. In nucleotides, the CDR3 is TGCGCCAGCAGCCGGGACAGTAACTATGGCTACACCTTC. It is translated as CASSRDSNYGYTF.

This clone appeared a single time. The chain has TRBV27 and TRBJ1-2, with D maybe TRBD1 (6 bases). Trimming left V 5 bases short and J 7 bases short, with 17 bases between. The CDR3 extends over 14 amino acids. CDR1 is MNHEY, CDR2 SMNVEV, per germline (reference sequence). As DNA, the CDR3 is TGTGCCAGCAGTGAGGTCCAGGGGCGCGGTGGCTACACCTTC. This codes for CASSEVQGRGGYTF.

In DNA form, the CDR3 reads TGTGCCAGTAGTTTCGACAGAGGCAATCAGCCCCAGCATTTT. Its protein product is CASSFDRGNQPQHF. This chain uses TRBV19 with TRBJ1-5; perhaps TRBD1 as D (5 bases). V shed 5 bases and J shed 2 bases, with 10 bases lying between them. Germline V lookup: CDR1 LNHDA, CDR2 SQIVND (reference sequence). The CDR3 spans 14 residues.

The gene calls are TRBV18 and TRBJ1-2; no definite D call. Germline V gene sequence: CDR1 KGHSH, CDR2 LQKENI. CDR3 size: 15 residues. V dropped 6 bases and J dropped 8 bases, with 22 bases sitting between them. The CDR3 here is CASSDVGHLGEGYTF. CDR3 coding DNA: TGTGCCAGCTCGGACGTGGGCCACCTGGGAGAAGGCTACACCTTC.

V usage is TRBV19 and J usage is TRBJ1-1, with D perhaps matching TRBD1 (5 bases). Trimming removed 5 bases at V and 4 bases at J, with 11 bases between. The germline V gene encodes CDR1 LNHDA and CDR2 SQIVND (reference sequence). This CDR3 comprises 13 residues. This CDR3 is CASSGSRGTEAFF. The DNA for the CDR3 is TGTGCCAGTAGTGGCTCAAGGGGCACTGAAGCTTTCTTT.

This clone was observed a few times. The rearrangement links TRBV10-3 to TRBJ1-2; 8 bases are shared with TRBD1. CDR3 length equals 15 residues. Trimming at V came to 5 bases and at J to 1 base, leaving 6 bases not matched to a gene. Germline V gives CDR1 ENHRY, CDR2 SYGVKD. CDR3 in DNA: TGTGCCATCAGTCCCGGACAGGGTGTTAACTATGGCTACACCTTC. Its translation is CAISPGQGVNYGYTF.

The rearrangement links TRBV15 to TRBJ2-5; TRBD1 matches 10 bases. The CDR3 consists of 16 residues. Germline loops: CDR1 LNHNV, CDR2 YYDKDF (reference sequence). Trimming cost V 2 bases and J 3 bases; bases outside gene matches: 6. CDR3 amino acids: CATSRSTGTGEETQYF. CDR3 in DNA: TGTGCCACCAGCAGATCCACCGGGACAGGGGAAGAGACCCAGTACTTC.

This chain connects TRBV15 to TRBJ2-7; 9 bases align to TRBD1. Per the germline V gene, CDR1 is LNHNV and CDR2 is YYDKDF (reference sequence). V lost 1 base and J lost 6; bases outside the gene matches: 10. This CDR3 comprises 16 residues. CDR3: CATSRGGQGIFGEQYF. The CDR3 coding sequence is TGTGCCACCAGCAGAGGGGGACAGGGAATTTTCGGCGAGCAGTACTTC.

The chain carries TRBV6-5 and TRBJ1-4; no clear D. The CDR3 loop spans 13 amino acids. The germline gives CDR1 MNHEY, CDR2 SVGAGI. The V and J ends lost 6 bases and 0 bases respectively, with 5 bases between them. CDR3 loop: CASRPATNEKLFF. DNA for the CDR3: TGTGCCAGCAGGCCAGCAACTAATGAAAAACTGTTTTTT.